This is a list of T cell receptor beta chains from one sample in a study of CD8 T cells in ankylosing spondylitis. One entry per CDR3 protein results from TCRdb running MiXCR on the 5' RACE reads. The sample carries a few hundred thousand distinct CDR3 sequences, around 10% recorded once. Sequenced sample: blood, either unsorted or a sorted T cell fraction (not recorded which). The receptors were gathered from a female donor with ankylosing spondylitis or in good health (not recorded which). Each CDR3 is given with its conserved first and last residue. The D gene is left open where the match is weak. Clone size, where shown, is once, few, many, or a class for clones that have expanded.

>TRBV30|TRBD1|NA|TRBJ2-1
CAWAQTGRSYNEQFF
TGTGCCTGGGCGCAGACAGGGAGATCCTACAATGAGCAGTTCTTC
>TRBV5-6|NA|NA|TRBJ2-2
CASSLVGVGTGELFF
TGTGCCAGCAGCTTGGTCGGGGTAGGCACCGGGGAGCTGTTTTTT
>TRBV6-5|NA|many|TRBJ2-5
CASSSPIHGGVFRETQYF
TGTGCCAGCAGTTCCCCGATTCATGGCGGGGTCTTTCGAGAGACCCAGTACTTC
>TRBV19|TRBD1|few|TRBJ2-7
CASTDREGPYEQYF
TGTGCCAGTACGGACAGGGAAGGACCCTACGAGCAGTACTTC
>TRBV12-3/TRBV12-4|TRBD2|many|TRBJ2-3
CASSLAASTDTQYF
TGTGCCAGCAGCCTAGCGGCTAGCACAGATACGCAGTATTTT
>TRBV5-1|TRBD1|many|TRBJ2-5
CASSLDGTGQETQYF
TGCGCCAGCAGCTTGGATGGGACAGGCCAAGAGACCCAGTACTTC
>TRBV20-1|TRBD2|many|TRBJ2-2
CSAGTSWGPGELFF
TGCAGTGCTGGGACTAGCTGGGGGCCCGGGGAGCTGTTTTTT
>TRBV10-2|NA|many|TRBJ2-1
CASSVNNEQFF
TGCGCCAGCAGTGTAAACAATGAGCAGTTCTTC
>TRBV12-3/TRBV12-4|NA|many|TRBJ2-3
CASSQAGSTDTQYF
TGTGCCAGCAGTCAGGCGGGAAGCACAGATACGCAGTATTTT
>TRBV7-2|NA|many|TRBJ2-7
CASSYGDFGVGEQYF
TGTGCCAGCTCTTACGGGGATTTCGGGGTTGGGGAGCAGTACTTC
>TRBV20-1|NA|many|TRBJ2-7
CSASSPQDYEQYF
TGCAGTGCTAGTTCACCCCAGGACTACGAGCAGTACTTC
>TRBV7-8|NA|NA|TRBJ2-3
CASSLRGVGGADTQYF
TGTGCCAGCAGCTTACGCGGGGTGGGCGGGGCAGATACGCAGTATTTT
>TRBV5-1|NA|many|TRBJ1-1
CASSLDGTPNTEAFF
TGCGCCAGCAGCTTGGATGGCACGCCGAACACTGAAGCTTTCTTT
>TRBV7-6|NA|medium-sized|TRBJ2-1
CASSPGTEQFF
TGTGCCAGCAGCCCGGGGACGGAGCAGTTCTTC
>TRBV7-9|TRBD1|few|TRBJ1-4
CASSFTGTGGFGEKLFF
TGTGCCAGCAGTTTTACCGGGACAGGGGGCTTCGGTGAAAAACTGTTTTTT
>TRBV28|TRBD2|many|TRBJ2-1
CASSSQSGTSGRFTYNEQFF
TGTGCCAGCAGTTCACAATCCGGGACTAGCGGGAGGTTCACCTACAATGAGCAGTTCTTC
>TRBV5-1|NA|few|TRBJ1-2
CASSLDDVGYGYTF
TGCGCCAGCAGCTTGGACGACGTTGGCTATGGCTACACCTTC